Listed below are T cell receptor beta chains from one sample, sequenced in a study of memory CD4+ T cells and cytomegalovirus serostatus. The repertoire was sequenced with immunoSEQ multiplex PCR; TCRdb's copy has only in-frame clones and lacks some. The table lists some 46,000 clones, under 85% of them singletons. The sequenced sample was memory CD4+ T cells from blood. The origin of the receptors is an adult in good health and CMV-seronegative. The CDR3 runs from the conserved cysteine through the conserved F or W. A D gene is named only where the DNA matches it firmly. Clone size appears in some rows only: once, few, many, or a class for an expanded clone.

CDR3 DNA: TGTGCCAGCTCACCAGCGGGGGACAGCACAGATACGCAGTATTTT; CDR3 protein: CASSPAGDSTDTQYF; J gene: TRBJ2-3; D gene: TRBD2; CDR3 length: 15; V gene: TRBV18; clone size: NA
CDR3 DNA: TGTGCCAGCAGCGTAGTCGGACTAGCGGGGGCCTTGGGGTTTTCGGATACGCAGTATTTT; CDR3 protein: CASSVVGLAGALGFSDTQYF; J gene: TRBJ2-3; D gene: TRBD2; CDR3 length: 20; V gene: TRBV9; clone size: once
CDR3 DNA: TGTGCCAGCAGCTTGGAGAGCAGTTCCACTGAAGCTTTCTTT; CDR3 protein: CASSLESSSTEAFF; J gene: TRBJ1-1; D gene: NA; CDR3 length: 14; V gene: TRBV5-4; clone size: NA
CDR3 DNA: TGTGCCAGCAGTTACTCTGGGGGGCCGGGAGACGAGCAGTACTTC; CDR3 protein: CASSYSGGPGDEQYF; J gene: TRBJ2-7; D gene: NA; CDR3 length: 15; V gene: TRBV6-5; clone size: NA
CDR3 DNA: TGTGCCAGCAGCTCACGACCGAGTAATTCACCCCTCCACTTT; CDR3 protein: CASSSRPSNSPLHF; J gene: TRBJ1-6; D gene: NA; CDR3 length: 14; V gene: TRBV5-4; clone size: NA
CDR3 DNA: TGTGCCAGCAGTGAAGGAGCGACTAGGGACGAGCAGTACTTC; CDR3 protein: CASSEGATRDEQYF; J gene: TRBJ2-7; D gene: NA; CDR3 length: 14; V gene: TRBV6-1; clone size: NA
CDR3 DNA: TGTGCCAGCAGCTTAGGCCTCCAGTTGGGGAATCAGCCCCAGCATTTT; CDR3 protein: CASSLGLQLGNQPQHF; J gene: TRBJ1-5; D gene: NA; CDR3 length: 16; V gene: TRBV7-7; clone size: NA
CDR3 DNA: TGTGCCAGCAGTGATCCTTACAGATCCACAGATACGCAGTATTTT; CDR3 protein: CASSDPYRSTDTQYF; J gene: TRBJ2-3; D gene: NA; CDR3 length: 15; V gene: TRBV2; clone size: NA
CDR3 DNA: TGTGCCAGCAGTGAGGCTAGCGCCAAAAACATTCAGTACTTC; CDR3 protein: CASSEASAKNIQYF; J gene: TRBJ2-4; D gene: NA; CDR3 length: 14; V gene: TRBV2; clone size: NA
CDR3 DNA: TGTGCCAGCAGCTTACTCGGGACAGGGCTCTCTGGGGCCAACGTCCTGACTTTC; CDR3 protein: CASSLLGTGLSGANVLTF; J gene: TRBJ2-6; D gene: TRBD1; CDR3 length: 18; V gene: TRBV13; clone size: NA
CDR3 DNA: TGTGCCAGCAGTGGGGTCTGGACTGATAACACTGAAGCTTTCTTT; CDR3 protein: CASSGVWTDNTEAFF; J gene: TRBJ1-1; D gene: NA; CDR3 length: 15; V gene: TRBV25-1; clone size: NA
CDR3 DNA: TGCGCCAGCAGCTTGAACAGGGCCCCCTACGAGCAGTACTTC; CDR3 protein: CASSLNRAPYEQYF; J gene: TRBJ2-7; D gene: NA; CDR3 length: 14; V gene: TRBV5-1; clone size: NA